Many counts were recorded for the clone carrying this T cell receptor (beta chain). Antigen unknown. Amplification targeted TCR beta CDR3 regions from RNA transcripts. The HTBI primer set served for first-round RT-PCR of the TCR CDR3. TCRdb re-derived calls from the multiplex PCR reads in MiXCR, one entry per CDR3 protein. The sample lists hundreds of thousands of distinct CDR3 sequences; under 15% were seen once. This CDR3 contains 13 residues. Germline V gene lookup returns CDR1 WNHNN and CDR2 SYGVQD (reference sequence). Trimming removed 7 bases at V and 6 bases at J, with 15 bases between. Diagnoses used clinical symptoms, serum thyroxine and TRAb, thyroid ultrasound and orbital computed tomography. The PBMCs had their origin in approximately 10 ml of fresh peripheral blood. These data come from a study of T cells in Graves' hyperthyroidism and ophthalmopathy. Study-wide findings and caveats: Ophthalmopathy, which appeared later, was predicted by the model a median roughly 6.4 months before onset. The majority of expanded thyroid clonotypes above 0.001 also appeared in blood.

The sequencing input was blood. This TCR derives from a woman between 40 and 50 years old with Graves' ophthalmopathy. This chain connects TRBV10-1 to TRBJ1-1; D is uncertain. CDR3 nucleotides: TGCGCCAGCAATCCGTCACCTGGGGCTGAAGCTTTCTTT. This codes for CASNPSPGAEAFF.